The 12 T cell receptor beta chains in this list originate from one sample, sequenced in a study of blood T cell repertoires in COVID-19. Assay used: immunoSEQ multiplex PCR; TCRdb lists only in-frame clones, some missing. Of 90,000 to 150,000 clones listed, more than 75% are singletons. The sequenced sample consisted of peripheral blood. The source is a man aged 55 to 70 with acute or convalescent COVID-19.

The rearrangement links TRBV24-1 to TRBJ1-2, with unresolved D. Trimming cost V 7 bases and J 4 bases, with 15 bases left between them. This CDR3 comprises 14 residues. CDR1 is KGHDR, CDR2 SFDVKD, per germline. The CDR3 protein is CATSSAGLFYGYTF. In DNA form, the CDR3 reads TGTGCCACCAGCTCGGCAGGCCTCTTCTATGGCTACACCTTC.

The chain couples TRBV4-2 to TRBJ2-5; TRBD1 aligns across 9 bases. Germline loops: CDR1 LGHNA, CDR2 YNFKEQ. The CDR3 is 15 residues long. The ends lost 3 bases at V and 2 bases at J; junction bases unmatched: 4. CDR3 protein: CASSQRQGEQETQYF. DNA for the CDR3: TGTGCCAGCAGCCAGCGACAGGGGGAGCAAGAGACCCAGTACTTC.

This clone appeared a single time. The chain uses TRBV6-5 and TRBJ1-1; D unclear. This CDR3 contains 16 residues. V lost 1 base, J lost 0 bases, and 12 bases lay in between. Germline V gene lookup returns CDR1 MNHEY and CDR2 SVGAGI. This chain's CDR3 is CASSYFRVGLNTEAFF. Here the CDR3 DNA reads TGTGCCAGCAGTTACTTCCGAGTCGGGTTGAACACTGAAGCTTTCTTT.

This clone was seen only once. CDR3 region: CASRLAGGNTGELFF. CDR3 DNA: TGCGCCAGCAGACTAGCGGGAGGGAACACCGGGGAGCTGTTTTTT. This sequence joins TRBV10-2 and TRBJ2-2, with 12 bases aligning to TRBD2. V was pared by 6 bases and J by 1 base, with 0 bases of the junction left unmatched. The CDR3 is 15 amino acids. CDR1 and CDR2 (germline): WSHSY, SAAADI.

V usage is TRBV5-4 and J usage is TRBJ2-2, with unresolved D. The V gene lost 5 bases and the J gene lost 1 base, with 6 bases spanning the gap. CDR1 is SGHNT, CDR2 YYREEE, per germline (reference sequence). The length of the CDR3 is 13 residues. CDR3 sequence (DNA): TGTGCCAGCAGTCGAGAGAACACCGGGGAGCTGTTTTTT. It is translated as CASSRENTGELFF.

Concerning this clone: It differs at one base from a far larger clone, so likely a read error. The CDR3 DNA is TGTGCCAGCAGCCCCCGGGACATCTCCTACGAGCAGTACTTC. This sequence encodes CASSPRDISYEQYF. The chain uses TRBV3-1 (or the pseudogene TRBV3-2) and TRBJ2-7, with D possibly being TRBD1 (6 bases). The CDR3 runs to 14 residues. V lost 4 bases to trimming and J lost 0 bases, with 10 bases between them. The germline V gene has CDR1 LGHDT and CDR2 YNNKEL (reference sequence).

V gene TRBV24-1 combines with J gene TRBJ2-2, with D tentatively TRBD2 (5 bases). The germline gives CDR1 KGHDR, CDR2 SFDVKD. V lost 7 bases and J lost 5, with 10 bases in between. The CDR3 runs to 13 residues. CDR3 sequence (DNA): TGTGCCACCAGAGGGAGCGCGACCGGGGAGCTGTTTTTT. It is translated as CATRGSATGELFF.

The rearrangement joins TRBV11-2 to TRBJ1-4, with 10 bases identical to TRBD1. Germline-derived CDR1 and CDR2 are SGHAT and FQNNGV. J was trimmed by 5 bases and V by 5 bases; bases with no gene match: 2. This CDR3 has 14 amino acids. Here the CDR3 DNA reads TGTGCCAGCAGCCGGGACAGGGGAAATGAAAAACTGTTTTTT. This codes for CASSRDRGNEKLFF.

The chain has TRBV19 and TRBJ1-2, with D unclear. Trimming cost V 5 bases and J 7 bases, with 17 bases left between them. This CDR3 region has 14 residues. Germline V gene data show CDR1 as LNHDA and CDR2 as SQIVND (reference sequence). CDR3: CASSSRGGRSGYTF. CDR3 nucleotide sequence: TGTGCCAGTAGTTCCCGGGGAGGGAGAAGTGGCTACACCTTC.

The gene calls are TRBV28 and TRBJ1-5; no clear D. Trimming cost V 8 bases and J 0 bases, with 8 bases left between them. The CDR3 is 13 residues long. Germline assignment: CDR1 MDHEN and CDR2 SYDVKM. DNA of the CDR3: TGTGCCAGCGGACTGGTTAGCAATCAGCCCCAGCATTTT. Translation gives CASGLVSNQPQHF.

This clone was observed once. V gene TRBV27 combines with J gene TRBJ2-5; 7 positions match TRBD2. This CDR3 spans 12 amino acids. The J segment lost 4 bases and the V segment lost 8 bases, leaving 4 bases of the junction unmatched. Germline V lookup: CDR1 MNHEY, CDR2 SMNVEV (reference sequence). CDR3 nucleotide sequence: TGTGCCAGCGGGAGGGACGGAGAGACCCAGTACTTC. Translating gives CASGRDGETQYF.

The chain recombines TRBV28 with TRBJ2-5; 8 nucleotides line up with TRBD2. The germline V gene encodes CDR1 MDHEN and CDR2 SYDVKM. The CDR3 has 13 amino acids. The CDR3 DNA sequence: TGTGTCTCTTCGGGGGGGTACCAAGAGACCCAGTACTTC. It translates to CVSSGGYQETQYF. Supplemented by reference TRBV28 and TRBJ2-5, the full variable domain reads DVKVTQSSRYLVKRTGEKVFLECVQDMDHENMFWYRQDPGLGLRLIYFSYDVKMKEKGDIPEGYSVSREKKERFSLILESASTNQTSMYLCVSSGGYQETQYFGPGTRLLVL.